The source of this T cell receptor beta chain is a study of T cell responses to AZD1222 COVID-19 vaccine. TCRdb's copy holds only in-frame clones and misses some; the assay was immunoSEQ multiplex PCR. The repertoire includes approximately 6,000 clones, 80% to 90% of them detected once, and approximately 15% sits in the top ten. Study-wide results and caveats: Spike-specific TCR breadth and depth grew following two AZD1222 doses. Dominant at 160-218 and 743-854, vaccine-associated CD4 TCRs also spanned spike.

Notes on this clone: The antigen remains undetermined.

The source is an adult who received the AZD1222 COVID-19 vaccine. The sequencing used peripheral blood, collected 28 days after the second AZD1222 dose.

As DNA, the CDR3 is TGTGCCAGCAGTACCGGGACCCTCCATGAGCAGTTCTTC. Translating it yields CASSTGTLHEQFF. The J gene is TRBJ2-1, the V gene TRBV12-3 or TRBV12-4; D tentatively fits TRBD1 or TRBD2 (5 bases each). CDR3 size: 13 residues. Trimming removed 5 bases from V and 8 bases from J, with 13 bases in between.